Following are 12 T cell receptor beta chains from one sample sequenced in a study of shared clonotypes between healthy human individuals. Sequenced by immunoSEQ multiplex PCR; TCRdb stores in-frame clones only, minus some. The sample holds 2 million to 2.5 million clones, over 90% seen once. The sequencing input was naive CD4+ T cells from PBMCs. The subset denotes: CD45RA+ positively selected. The receptors stem from a man younger than 35 in good health. Some clones in this sample may be carry-over from other donors' samples.

CDR3 DNA: TGCAGCGTTGAACTCCCGGGAGGGAAAGAGACCCAGTACTTC. It translates to CSVELPGGKETQYF. The chain carries TRBV29-1 and TRBJ2-5, with TRBD2 matching over 8 bases. The CDR3 totals 14 residues. Germline V lookup: CDR1 SQVTM, CDR2 ANQGSEA. Unmatched junction bases numbered 5, after V lost 2 bases and J lost 3 bases.

The chain links TRBV11-1 to TRBJ2-6; no definite D call. In germline, CDR1 is SGHAT, CDR2 FQDESV (reference sequence). The CDR3 has 14 amino acids. V was cut by 6 bases and J by 0 bases, with 6 bases left in between. CDR3 DNA: TGTGCCAGCAGGGATAACTCTGGGGCCAACGTCCTGACTTTC. It translates to CASRDNSGANVLTF. Complete variable domain (other parts from reference TRBV11-1 and TRBJ2-6): EAEVAQSPRYKITEKSQAVAFWCDPISGHATLYWYRQILGQGPELLVQFQDESVVDDSQLPKDRFSAERLKGVDSTLKIQPAELGDSAMYLCASRDNSGANVLTFGAGSRLTVL.

The rearrangement links TRBV18 to TRBJ2-2; weak D call: TRBD1 (6 bases). V was clipped by 2 bases and J by 0 bases, with 10 bases between them. The CDR3 has 16 amino acids. Germline values: CDR1 KGHSH, CDR2 LQKENI. The CDR3 loop is CASSPRQGPNTGELFF. DNA for the CDR3: TGTGCCAGCTCACCAAGGCAGGGGCCGAACACCGGGGAGCTGTTTTTT.

The chain links TRBV28 to TRBJ2-7; 12 bases map to TRBD2. V gave up 1 base and J gave up 4 bases; unmatched junction bases: 8. The CDR3 extends over 17 amino acids. Germline-derived CDR1 and CDR2 are MDHEN and SYDVKM. CDR3 nucleotide sequence: TGTGCCAGCAGTTTATATCCTAGCGGGAGGGTGAGGTACGAGCAGTACTTC. Translating gives CASSLYPSGRVRYEQYF.

The chain combines TRBV5-1 with TRBJ2-1; 7 bases map to TRBD2. The CDR3 contains 13 residues. The J segment lost 6 bases and the V segment lost 3 bases, leaving 3 bases of the junction unmatched. Germline CDR1 SGHRS, CDR2 YFSETQ. DNA of the CDR3: TGCGCCAGCAGCTCGGGGACTACCAATGAGCAGTTCTTC. It yields the protein CASSSGTTNEQFF.

The genes are TRBV25-1 and TRBJ2-7; 7 positions agree with TRBD2. The CDR3 is 13 residues long. CDR1 MGHDK and CDR2 SYGVNS come from the germline V gene. V was pared by 4 bases and J by 3 bases, with 3 bases of the junction left unmatched. The CDR3 here is CASSGWGGYEQYF. The CDR3 nucleotides are TGTGCCAGCAGTGGGTGGGGGGGCTACGAGCAGTACTTC.

Notes on this clone: Other DNA sequences in the same sample also yield this CDR3. The rearrangement joins TRBV9 to TRBJ1-1; D ambiguous. CDR1 and CDR2 (germline): SGDLS, YYNGEE. V lost 0 bases to trimming and J lost 1 base, with 7 bases between them. CDR3 length equals 14 residues. The CDR3 is CASSVVSGNTEAFF. CDR3 nucleotide sequence: TGTGCCAGCAGCGTAGTGTCAGGGAACACTGAAGCTTTCTTT.

V usage is TRBV7-8 and J usage is TRBJ2-1; 8 bases align to TRBD2. Germline lookup yields CDR1 SGHVS and CDR2 FQNEAQ. The V and J ends lost 5 bases and 6 bases, in that order; junction bases with no gene match: 9. This CDR3 spans 15 amino acids. CDR3 DNA: TGTGCCAGCAGCAGTTTAGCGGGAACCGTCAATGAGCAGTTCTTC. As protein: CASSSLAGTVNEQFF.

V usage is TRBV10-1 and J usage is TRBJ2-5, with TRBD2 matching 14 bases. Per germline, CDR1 WNHNN and CDR2 SYGVQD (reference sequence). V shed 4 bases and J 5 bases; nucleotides not matched to a gene: 6. The CDR3 consists of 16 residues. The CDR3 nucleotides read TGCGCCAGCAGTGCTCGTGGGACTAGCGGGAGTGAGACCCAGTACTTC. This gives the protein CASSARGTSGSETQYF.

The chain joins TRBV7-9 to TRBJ2-1; no definite D call. Trimming took 3 bases from V and 6 from J, leaving 9 bases between them. Germline CDR1 is SEHNR and CDR2 is FQNEAQ (reference sequence). This CDR3 has 13 amino acids. CDR3 loop: CASSFKGLNEQFF. The CDR3 nucleotides read TGTGCCAGCAGCTTCAAGGGCCTCAATGAGCAGTTCTTC.

The chain recombines TRBV28 with TRBJ2-7; 7 bases agree with TRBD2. CDR1 is MDHEN, CDR2 SYDVKM, per germline. V dropped 6 bases and J dropped 5; count of bases not matched to a gene: 16. The CDR3 covers 16 residues. The CDR3 reads CASRASGREIVDEQYF. As DNA, the CDR3 is TGTGCCAGCAGGGCCTCGGGGCGGGAGATAGTTGACGAGCAGTACTTC.

V gene TRBV5-4 combines with J gene TRBJ2-7, with 8 bases that match TRBD1. Unmatched junction bases numbered 12, after V lost 6 bases and J lost 4 bases. The germline V gene has CDR1 SGHNT and CDR2 YYREEE (reference sequence). The CDR3 is 15 amino acids. As DNA, the CDR3 is TGTGCCAGCACCAAAGGACAGGGTCTTGATTACGAGCAGTACTTC. It codes for CASTKGQGLDYEQYF.